This T cell receptor (beta chain) was recorded in a study of T cells in Graves' hyperthyroidism and ophthalmopathy. On the study more broadly: Peripheral blood was secured at the point of initial diagnosis, before any treatment. Study-level findings and limits: Blood also carried most thyroid clonotypes expanded above 0.001.

In its sample, this clonotype was seen once. Its matching antigen is unknown. TCR beta CDR3 regions were amplified from RNA. Primed by the HTBI set, a first-round RT-PCR was run on the TCR CDR3. TCRdb redid the calling of the multiplex PCR reads with MiXCR, one entry per CDR3 protein. The sample lists around 800,000 distinct CDR3 sequences; over 35% were seen once. The source of this sequence is a man aged 18 to 30 with Graves' hyperthyroidism. Sequenced material: blood.

CDR3 in amino acids: CASSVDGHHLNEQYF. The CDR3 region has the DNA TGTGCCAGCAGCGTAGATGGCCATCATTTAAACGAGCAGTACTTC. The chain couples TRBV9 to TRBJ2-7, with no clear D. CDR3 length equals 15 residues. CDR1 and CDR2 (germline): SGDLS, YYNGEE. The V end was cut by 0 bases, the J end by 5 bases, with 15 bases between.